This T cell receptor beta chain came from a study of CD8+ T cells in alopecia areata. About this clone itself: Its cognate antigen is unknown.

The study, taken as a whole, reports: Clonality was higher in lesional than normal scalp, especially in alopecia totalis/universalis.

Germline assignment: CDR1 SNHLY and CDR2 FYNNEI. The germline V and J ends were trimmed by 6 bases and 3 bases, with 9 bases remaining between them. The CDR3 runs to 12 residues. Treatment reported: oral pan-JAK inhibitor, 5-10 mg twice daily. Extracted RNA was reverse transcribed, and the resulting cDNA served as sequencing template. Assay: immunoSEQ multiplex PCR; the TCRdb copy retains only in-frame clones and omits some. Here the sample spans approximately 210,000 clones, 64% being singletons. This TCR came from a human donor with alopecia areata. V usage is TRBV2 and J usage is TRBJ2-7; either TRBD1 or TRBD2 may fit D (5 bases each). The source was CD4+ T cells sorted from blood, collected at week 4, from a patient treated with tofacitinib. The CDR3 bases are TGTGCCAGCAGCGGGACGAACTACGAGCAGTACTTC. Its translation: CASSGTNYEQYF.